A selection of T cell receptor beta chains follows, all from one sample in a study of T cell responses to AZD1222 COVID-19 vaccine. Sequenced by immunoSEQ multiplex PCR; TCRdb stores in-frame clones only, minus some. Seen here are fewer than 200,000 clones, about 90% observed once, and the top ten hold under 2.5%. The material was peripheral blood, obtained on day 0 of AZD1222 vaccination. The receptors stem from an adult in good health. The CDR3 runs from the conserved cysteine through the conserved F or W. Each record gives: D gene, clone size, V gene, J gene, CDR3 protein, CDR3 DNA. D genes are given only for firm matches. Only part of the rows carry a size: once, few, many, or a class if the clone is expanded.

D: NA; size: NA; V: TRBV4-1; J: TRBJ1-1; CDR3: CASSRATAQRQNTEAFF; DNA: TGCGCCAGCAGCCGAGCGACAGCCCAAAGACAGAACACTGAAGCTTTCTTT
D: TRBD2; size: NA; V: TRBV5-1; J: TRBJ2-1; CDR3: CASSWTSGAYNEQFF; DNA: TGCGCCAGCAGTTGGACTAGCGGGGCCTACAATGAGCAGTTCTTC
D: NA; size: NA; V: TRBV7-8; J: TRBJ2-7; CDR3: CASSSRRFAYEQYF; DNA: TGTGCCAGCAGCTCCAGGAGGTTCGCCTACGAGCAGTACTTC
D: NA; size: NA; V: TRBV27; J: TRBJ2-3; CDR3: CASSTSLYTQYF; DNA: TGTGCCAGCAGCACCAGTTTGTATACGCAGTATTTT
D: NA; size: few; V: TRBV10-3; J: TRBJ1-1; CDR3: CAISEAGKGGKTEAFF; DNA: TGTGCCATCAGTGAAGCAGGGAAGGGGGGAAAAACTGAAGCTTTCTTT
D: NA; size: NA; V: TRBV4-1; J: TRBJ2-6; CDR3: CASSQEGAASGANVLTF; DNA: TGCGCCAGCAGCCAAGAGGGCGCTGCCTCTGGGGCCAACGTCCTGACTTTC
D: NA; size: NA; V: TRBV9; J: TRBJ1-6; CDR3: CASSVGQINNSPLHF; DNA: TGTGCCAGCAGCGTAGGGCAGATTAATAATTCACCCCTCCACTTT
D: NA; size: NA; V: TRBV5-1; J: TRBJ1-2; CDR3: CASSLELGGIYGYTF; DNA: TGCGCCAGCAGCTTGGAATTAGGGGGAATTTATGGCTACACCTTC
D: NA; size: NA; V: TRBV27; J: TRBJ1-1; CDR3: CASSRRDGYTEAFF; DNA: TGTGCCAGCAGCCGCCGGGACGGGTACACTGAAGCTTTCTTT
D: NA; size: NA; V: TRBV6-2/TRBV6-3; J: TRBJ2-2; CDR3: CASSPDALGAGELFF; DNA: TGTGCCAGCAGCCCCGACGCATTGGGGGCCGGGGAGCTGTTTTTT
D: TRBD1; size: NA; V: TRBV5-1; J: TRBJ1-1; CDR3: CASSFGTGVPEAFF; DNA: TGCGCCAGCAGCTTCGGGACAGGGGTACCTGAAGCTTTCTTT
D: TRBD2; size: NA; V: TRBV29-1; J: TRBJ2-5; CDR3: CSAQPRYGLAGQGETQYF; DNA: TGCAGTGCCCAACCAAGGTACGGACTAGCGGGCCAGGGGGAGACCCAGTACTTC
D: NA; size: NA; V: TRBV27; J: TRBJ2-7; CDR3: CACKEGAGYEQYF; DNA: TGTGCCTGCAAGGAAGGGGCCGGCTACGAGCAGTACTTC
D: NA; size: once; V: TRBV27; J: TRBJ1-2; CDR3: CASNSGYTF; DNA: TGTGCCAGCAATTCTGGCTACACCTTC
D: NA; size: NA; V: TRBV18; J: TRBJ2-7; CDR3: CASSLGAETYEQYF; DNA: TGTGCCAGCTCCCTAGGGGCAGAGACCTACGAGCAGTACTTC
D: NA; size: NA; V: TRBV27; J: TRBJ2-5; CDR3: CASSSTRDPVLSETQYF; DNA: TGTGCCAGCAGTTCAACCCGGGACCCGGTATTGTCTGAGACCCAGTACTTC
D: TRBD2; size: NA; V: TRBV30; J: TRBJ2-7; CDR3: CAGGGSYEQYF; DNA: TGTGCCGGGGGGGGCTCCTACGAGCAGTACTTC